Below, one T cell receptor (beta chain) is given with its context. These data come from a study of blood T cell repertoires in COVID-19. Cohort assignment relied on participant-reported clinical history. The data were produced by immunoSEQ multiplex PCR, yet TCRdb's version contains in-frame clones alone and is incomplete. The sample lists fewer than 350,000 clones, about 86% occurring once. After removal of 2 bases from V and 6 bases from J, the junction contained 7 bases not matched to a gene. Germline V gene lookup returns CDR1 MNHEY and CDR2 SMNVEV (reference sequence). The CDR3 totals 15 residues.

The TCR comes from a woman aged 40-49 years with acute COVID-19. V and J are TRBV27 and TRBJ1-2, with 9 bases aligning to TRBD1. Sequenced sample: PBMCs or T cells enriched from blood (not recorded which). The CDR3 DNA sequence: TGTGCCAGCAGTTTAGGGACAGGGTCTCCCAATGGCTACACCTTC. Encoded protein: CASSLGTGSPNGYTF.